This TCR beta chain is from a study of blood T cells in healthy people across ages. The germline V and J ends were trimmed by 0 bases and 8 bases, with 5 bases remaining between them. Germline CDR1 SGHAT, CDR2 FQNNGV. This CDR3 contains 12 residues. A second PCR, run for about 7 to 11 cycles, used a sample-barcoded 5' primer plus a J-beta primer mix. TCRdb itself ran the 5' RACE reads through MiXCR, one entry per CDR3 protein. The table includes hundreds of thousands of distinct CDR3 sequences, about 51% detected once. The rearrangement links TRBV11-2 to TRBJ2-4; no reliable D call. Sequenced: blood. This receptor was taken from a woman over 75 in good health. CDR3 region: CASSLDQYIQYF. CDR3 coding DNA: TGTGCCAGCAGCTTAGATCAATACATTCAGTACTTC.